The sequence of this TCR beta chain was determined in a study of blood T cell repertoires in COVID-19. About the research overall: The United States, Italy and Spain supplied acute and convalescent COVID-19 samples. Nucleic acid was either cDNA or gDNA, and it came from T cells, B-cell-depleted T cells, or PBMCs.

The CDR3 length is 15 residues. Per the germline V gene, CDR1 is SQVTM and CDR2 is ANQGSEA. With 5 bases removed from V and 0 bases from J, the gap between germline ends came to 16 bases. The method was immunoSEQ multiplex PCR; TCRdb's version includes in-frame clones alone and lacks a portion of them. The sample holds 77,000 or so clones, 75% to 85% seen once. The clonotype comes from a woman aged 55 to 70 with acute or convalescent COVID-19. The chain joins TRBV29-1 to TRBJ1-1, with D unclear. Sequenced material: peripheral blood. The CDR3 sequence: CSVPGTVPLNTEAFF. The CDR3 DNA reads TGCAGCGTTCCCGGAACAGTCCCCTTGAACACTGAAGCTTTCTTT.